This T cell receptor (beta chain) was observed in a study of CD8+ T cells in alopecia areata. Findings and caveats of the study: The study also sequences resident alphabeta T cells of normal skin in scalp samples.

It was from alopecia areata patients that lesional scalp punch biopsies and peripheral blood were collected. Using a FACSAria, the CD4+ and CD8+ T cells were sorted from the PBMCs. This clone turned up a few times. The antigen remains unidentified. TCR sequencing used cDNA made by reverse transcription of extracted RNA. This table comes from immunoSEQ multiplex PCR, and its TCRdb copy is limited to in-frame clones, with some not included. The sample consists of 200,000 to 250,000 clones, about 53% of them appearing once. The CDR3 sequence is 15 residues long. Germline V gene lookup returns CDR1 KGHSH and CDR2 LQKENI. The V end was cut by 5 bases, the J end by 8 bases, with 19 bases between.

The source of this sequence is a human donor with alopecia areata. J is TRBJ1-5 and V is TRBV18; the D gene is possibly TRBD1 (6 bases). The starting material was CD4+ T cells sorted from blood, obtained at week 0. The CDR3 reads CASSIFTGPREPQHF. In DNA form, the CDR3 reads TGTGCCAGCTCAATATTCACAGGGCCTCGGGAGCCCCAGCATTTT. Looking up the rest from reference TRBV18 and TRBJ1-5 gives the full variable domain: NAGVMQNPRHLVRRRGQEARLRCSPMKGHSHVYWYRQLPEEGLKFMVYLQKENIIDESGMPKERFSAEFPKEGPSILRIQQVVRGDSAAYFCASSIFTGPREPQHFGDGTRLSIL.